This T cell receptor beta chain is drawn from a study of human T cells and chemical hapten exposure. In the source study's methods: Samples ranged from roughly 23,224 to 690,600 TCRs, with a median of 95,638. One entry per CDR3 protein results from TCRdb running MiXCR on the RACE reads. These V and J calls are TCRdb output, not the study's own analysis. The table has some 100,000 distinct CDR3 sequences, about a tenth seen once; the top ten hold approximately 1.9%. V was cut by 4 bases and J by 5 bases, with 5 bases left in between. CDR1 and CDR2 (germline): SNHLY, FYNNEI. The CDR3 covers 12 residues. Study-level results: Sensitizing to DPC left TCRs with a frequency above 1 in 1000 unaltered.

The time point was: patch test 2, 6 weeks after DPC sensitization. Treatment noted: therapeutic diphenylcyclopropenone sensitization with weekly scalp DPC. This clonotype came up many times. The antigen remains unidentified. The source is a woman in her forties with alopecia areata. Some clones in this sample may be carry-over from other donors' samples. Specimen: whole blood, collected in connection with sensitization to the hapten diphenylcyclopropenone (DPC). V gene TRBV2 combines with J gene TRBJ2-2; D uncertain. This chain's CDR3 is CASSVGTGELFF. In nucleotides, the CDR3 is TGTGCCAGCAGTGTGGGTACCGGGGAGCTGTTTTTT.